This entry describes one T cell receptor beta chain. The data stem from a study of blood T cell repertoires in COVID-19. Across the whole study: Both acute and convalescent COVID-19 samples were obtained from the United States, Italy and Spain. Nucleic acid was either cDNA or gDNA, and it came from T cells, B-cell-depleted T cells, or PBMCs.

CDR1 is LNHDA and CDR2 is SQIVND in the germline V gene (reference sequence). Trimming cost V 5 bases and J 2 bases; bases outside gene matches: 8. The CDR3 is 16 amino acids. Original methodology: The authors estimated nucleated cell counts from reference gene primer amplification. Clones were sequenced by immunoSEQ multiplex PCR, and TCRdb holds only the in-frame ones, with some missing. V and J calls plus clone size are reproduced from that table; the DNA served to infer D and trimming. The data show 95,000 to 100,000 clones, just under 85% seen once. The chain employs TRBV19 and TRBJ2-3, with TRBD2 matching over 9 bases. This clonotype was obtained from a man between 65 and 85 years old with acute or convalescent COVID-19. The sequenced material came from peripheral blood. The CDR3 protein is CASSSLAGAATDTQYF. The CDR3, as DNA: TGTGCCAGTAGTTCCTTAGCGGGGGCCGCCACAGATACGCAGTATTTT.